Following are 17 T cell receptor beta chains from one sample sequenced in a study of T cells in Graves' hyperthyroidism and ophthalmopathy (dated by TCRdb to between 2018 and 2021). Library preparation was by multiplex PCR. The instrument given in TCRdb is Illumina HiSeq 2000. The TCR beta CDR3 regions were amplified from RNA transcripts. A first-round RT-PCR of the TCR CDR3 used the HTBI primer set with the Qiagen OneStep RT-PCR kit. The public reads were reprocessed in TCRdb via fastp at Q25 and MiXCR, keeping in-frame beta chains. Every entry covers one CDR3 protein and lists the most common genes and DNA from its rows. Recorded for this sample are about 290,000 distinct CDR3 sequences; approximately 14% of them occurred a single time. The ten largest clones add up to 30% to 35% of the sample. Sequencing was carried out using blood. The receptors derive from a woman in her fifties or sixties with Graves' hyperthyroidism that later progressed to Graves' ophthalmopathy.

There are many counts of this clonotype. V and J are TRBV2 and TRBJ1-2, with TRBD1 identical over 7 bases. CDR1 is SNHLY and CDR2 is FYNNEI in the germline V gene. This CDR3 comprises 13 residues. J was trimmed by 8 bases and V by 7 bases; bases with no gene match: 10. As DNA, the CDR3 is TGTGCCAGCACCTTTGACAGGGCTGTGGGCTACACCTTC. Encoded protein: CASTFDRAVGYTF.

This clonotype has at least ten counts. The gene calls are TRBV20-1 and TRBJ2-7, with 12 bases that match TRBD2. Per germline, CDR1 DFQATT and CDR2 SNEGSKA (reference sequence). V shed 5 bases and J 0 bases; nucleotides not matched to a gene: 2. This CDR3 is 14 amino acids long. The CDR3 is CSAQLAGGSYEQYF. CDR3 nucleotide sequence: TGCAGTGCTCAACTAGCGGGAGGCTCCTACGAGCAGTACTTC.

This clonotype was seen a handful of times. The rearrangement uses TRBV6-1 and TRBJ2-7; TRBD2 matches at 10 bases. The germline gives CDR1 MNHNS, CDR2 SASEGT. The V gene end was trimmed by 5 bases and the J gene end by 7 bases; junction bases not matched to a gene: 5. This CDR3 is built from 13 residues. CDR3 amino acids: CASSKGLAPEQYF. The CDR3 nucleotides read TGTGCCAGCAGTAAGGGACTAGCGCCTGAGCAGTACTTC.

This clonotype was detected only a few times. The CDR3, as DNA: TGTGCCAGCAGCCCGGGTGTGGCGGGGGTATATAGCAATCAGCCCCAGCATTTT. It is translated as CASSPGVAGVYSNQPQHF. This sequence joins TRBV5-8 and TRBJ1-5, with D maybe TRBD1 (5 bases). CDR3 size: 18 residues. The V end lost 4 bases, the J end lost 0 bases, and 20 bases lay between the germline ends. The germline V gene has CDR1 SGHTS and CDR2 YDEGEE.

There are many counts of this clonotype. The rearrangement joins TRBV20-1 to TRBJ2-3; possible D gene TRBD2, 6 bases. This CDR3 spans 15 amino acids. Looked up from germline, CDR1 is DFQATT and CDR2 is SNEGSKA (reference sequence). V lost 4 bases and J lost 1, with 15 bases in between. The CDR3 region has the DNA TGCAGTGCTACTACCTTAGCGGCCCGCACAGATACGCAGTATTTT. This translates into CSATTLAARTDTQYF.

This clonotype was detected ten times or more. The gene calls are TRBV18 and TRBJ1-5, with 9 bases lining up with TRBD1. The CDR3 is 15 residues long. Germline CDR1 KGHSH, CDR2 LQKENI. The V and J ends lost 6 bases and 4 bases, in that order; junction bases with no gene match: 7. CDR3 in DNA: TGTGCCAGCTCCCCGACAGGGGGTAGGAATCAGCCCCAGCATTTT. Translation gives CASSPTGGRNQPQHF.

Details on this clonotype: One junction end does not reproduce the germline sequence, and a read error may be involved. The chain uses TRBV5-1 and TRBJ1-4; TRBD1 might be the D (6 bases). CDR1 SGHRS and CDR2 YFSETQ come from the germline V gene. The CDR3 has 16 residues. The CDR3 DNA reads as TGCGCCAGCAGCTTATCTCGAGTAGGGGGTAATGAAAAACTGCTTTTT. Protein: CASSLSRVGGNEKLLF. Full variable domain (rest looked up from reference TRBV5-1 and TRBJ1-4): KAGVTQTPRYLIKTRGQQVTLSCSPISGHRSVSWYQQTPGQGLQFLFEYFSETQRNKGNFPGRFSGRQFSNSRSEMNVSTLELGDSALYLCASSLSRVGGNEKLLFGSGTQLSVL.

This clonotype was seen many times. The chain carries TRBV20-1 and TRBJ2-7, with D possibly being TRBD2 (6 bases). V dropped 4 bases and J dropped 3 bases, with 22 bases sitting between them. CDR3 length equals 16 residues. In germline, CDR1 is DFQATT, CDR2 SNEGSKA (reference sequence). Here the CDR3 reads CSAKPHDGQGGYEQYF. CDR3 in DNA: TGCAGTGCTAAGCCCCACGACGGGCAGGGAGGCTACGAGCAGTACTTC.

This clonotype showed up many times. In DNA form, the CDR3 reads TGTGCCAGCAGCTTGAGACAGCGGAACACTGAAGCTTTCTTT. This codes for CASSLRQRNTEAFF. J is TRBJ1-1 and V is TRBV7-8; TRBD1 is a possible D gene (5 bases). Germline V gene lookup returns CDR1 SGHVS and CDR2 FQNEAQ. The CDR3 has 14 amino acids. Trimming left V 3 bases short and J 1 base short, with 9 bases between.

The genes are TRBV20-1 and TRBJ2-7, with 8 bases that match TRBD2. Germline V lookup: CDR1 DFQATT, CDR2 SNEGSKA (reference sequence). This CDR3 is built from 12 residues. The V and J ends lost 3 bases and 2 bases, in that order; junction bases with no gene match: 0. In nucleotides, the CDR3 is TGCAGTGCTAGCGGGAGGGCCTACGAGCAGTACTTC. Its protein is CSASGRAYEQYF.

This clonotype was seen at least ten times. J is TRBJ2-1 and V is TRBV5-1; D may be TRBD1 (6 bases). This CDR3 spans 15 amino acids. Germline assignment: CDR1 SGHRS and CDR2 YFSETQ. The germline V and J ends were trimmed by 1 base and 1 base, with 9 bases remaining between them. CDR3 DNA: TGCGCCAGCAGCTTGCAGGGGTCTTCCTACAATGAGCAGTTCTTC. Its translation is CASSLQGSSYNEQFF.

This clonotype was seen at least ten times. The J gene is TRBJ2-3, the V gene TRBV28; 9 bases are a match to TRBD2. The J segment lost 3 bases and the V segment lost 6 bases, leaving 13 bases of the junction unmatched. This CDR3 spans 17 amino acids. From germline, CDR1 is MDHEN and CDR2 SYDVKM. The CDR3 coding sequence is TGTGCCAGCAGACAAAGTCTAGCGGGACGAGGGACAGATACGCAGTATTTT. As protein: CASRQSLAGRGTDTQYF. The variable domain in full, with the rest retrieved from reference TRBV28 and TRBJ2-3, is DVKVTQSSRYLVKRTGEKVFLECVQDMDHENMFWYRQDPGLGLRLIYFSYDVKMKEKGDIPEGYSVSREKKERFSLILESASTNQTSMYLCASRQSLAGRGTDTQYFGPGTRLTVL.

CDR3 sequence (DNA): TGTGCCAGCAGTGGGACTAGCGGCGTCTCCTACGAGCAGTACTTC. Protein product: CASSGTSGVSYEQYF. The J gene is TRBJ2-7, the V gene TRBV2, with 10 bases lining up with TRBD2. Germline values: CDR1 SNHLY, CDR2 FYNNEI. This CDR3 has 15 amino acids. The V segment lost 4 bases and the J segment 0 bases; nucleotides outside the gene matches: 3.

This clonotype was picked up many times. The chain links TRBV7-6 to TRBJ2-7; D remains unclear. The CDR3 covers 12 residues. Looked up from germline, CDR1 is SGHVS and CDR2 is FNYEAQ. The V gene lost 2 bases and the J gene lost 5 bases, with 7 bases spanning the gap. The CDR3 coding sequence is TGTGCCAGCAGCTTAAAATTCCACGAGCAGTACTTC. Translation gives CASSLKFHEQYF.

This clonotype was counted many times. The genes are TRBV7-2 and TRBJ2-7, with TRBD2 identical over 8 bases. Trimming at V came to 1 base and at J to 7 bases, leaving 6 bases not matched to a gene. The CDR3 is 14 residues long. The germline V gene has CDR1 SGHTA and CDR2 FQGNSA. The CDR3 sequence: CASSLEREPGEQYF. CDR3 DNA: TGTGCCAGCAGCTTAGAGCGGGAGCCGGGGGAGCAGTACTTC. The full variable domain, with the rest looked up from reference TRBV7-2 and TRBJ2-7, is GAGVSQSPSNKVTEKGKDVELRCDPISGHTALYWYRQSLGQGLEFLIYFQGNSAPDKSGLPSDRFSAERTGGSVSTLTIQRTQQEDSAVYLCASSLEREPGEQYFGPGTRLTVT.

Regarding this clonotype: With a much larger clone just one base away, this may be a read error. CDR3 DNA sequence: TGTGCCAGCAGTGACGCGGGGACCACTGAAGCTTTCTTT. The encoded protein is CASSDAGTTEAFF. J is TRBJ1-1 and V is TRBV12-3 or TRBV12-4; D might be TRBD1 (5 bases). The CDR3 has 13 residues. With 5 bases removed from V and 4 bases from J, the gap between germline ends came to 11 bases.

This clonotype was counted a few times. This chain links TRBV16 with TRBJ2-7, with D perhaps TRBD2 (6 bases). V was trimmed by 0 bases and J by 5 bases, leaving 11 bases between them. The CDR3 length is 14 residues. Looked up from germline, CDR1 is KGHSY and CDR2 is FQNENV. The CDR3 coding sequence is TGTGCCAGCAGCCAATCTCGCGGGAAACACGAGCAGTACTTC. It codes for CASSQSRGKHEQYF.